This TCR beta chain was captured in a study of PD-1 blockade in classical Hodgkin lymphoma. Using immunoSEQ multiplex PCR, the repertoire was profiled, and TCRdb retains in-frame clones only, with some absent. The sample carries about 23,000 clones, 90% recorded once. Broader study findings: As was reported, newly diagnosed patients showed lower baseline TCR diversity than healthy donors did.

Trimming removed 6 bases from V and 4 bases from J; junction bases left unmatched: 9. Germline CDR1 reads MNHEY; CDR2 reads SVGAGI. The CDR3 consists of 14 residues. Points on this clone: Its antigen is undetermined.

Time point described: newly diagnosed, previously untreated cHL patient sample. With magnetic negative selection, CD4+ T cells were purified from PBMCs that had been thawed. The chain recombines TRBV6-5 with TRBJ2-7, with 7 bases fitting TRBD2. This TCR was recovered from a human donor with classical Hodgkin lymphoma. Sequenced sample: CD4+ T cells from blood. The CDR3 region has the DNA TGTGCCAGCAGGGAGCGCGGGAGAGGTTACGAGCAGTACTTC. As protein: CASRERGRGYEQYF.